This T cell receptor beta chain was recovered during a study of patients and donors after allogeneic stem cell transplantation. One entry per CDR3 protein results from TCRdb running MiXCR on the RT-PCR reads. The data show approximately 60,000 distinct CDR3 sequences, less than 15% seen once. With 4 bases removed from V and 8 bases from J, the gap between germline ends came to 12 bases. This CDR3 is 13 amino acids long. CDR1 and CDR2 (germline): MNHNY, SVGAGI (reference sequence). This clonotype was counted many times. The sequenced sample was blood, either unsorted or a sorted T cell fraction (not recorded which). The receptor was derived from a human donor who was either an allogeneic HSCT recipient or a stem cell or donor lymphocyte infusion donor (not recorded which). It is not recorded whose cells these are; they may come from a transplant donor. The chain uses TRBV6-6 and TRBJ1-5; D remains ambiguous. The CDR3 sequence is CASSLTKNEPQHF. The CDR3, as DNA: TGTGCCAGCAGTTTGACAAAGAATGAGCCCCAGCATTTT.